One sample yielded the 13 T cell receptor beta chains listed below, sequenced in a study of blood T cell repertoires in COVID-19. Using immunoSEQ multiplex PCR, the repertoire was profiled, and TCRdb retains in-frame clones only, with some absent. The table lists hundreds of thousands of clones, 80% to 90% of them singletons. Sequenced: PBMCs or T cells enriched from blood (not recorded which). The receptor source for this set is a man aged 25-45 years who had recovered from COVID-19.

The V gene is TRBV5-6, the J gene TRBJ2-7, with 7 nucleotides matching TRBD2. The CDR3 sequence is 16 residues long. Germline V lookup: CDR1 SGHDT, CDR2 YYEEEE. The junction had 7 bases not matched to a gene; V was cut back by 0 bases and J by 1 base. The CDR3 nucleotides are TGTGCCAGCAGCTTGGCCAGGTCCGGGAGGTCCTACGAGCAGTACTTC. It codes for CASSLARSGRSYEQYF.

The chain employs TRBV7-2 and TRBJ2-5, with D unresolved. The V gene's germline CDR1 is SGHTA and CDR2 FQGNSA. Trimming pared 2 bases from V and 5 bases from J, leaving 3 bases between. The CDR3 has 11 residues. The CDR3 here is CASSLQETQYF. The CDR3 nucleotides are TGTGCCAGCAGCTTACAGGAGACCCAGTACTTC.

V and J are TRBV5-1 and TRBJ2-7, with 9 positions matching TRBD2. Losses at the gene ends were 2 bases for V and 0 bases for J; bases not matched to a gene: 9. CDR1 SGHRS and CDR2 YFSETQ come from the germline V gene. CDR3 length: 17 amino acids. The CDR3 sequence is CASSFRLAESRSYEQYF. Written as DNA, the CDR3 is TGCGCCAGCAGCTTCCGACTAGCGGAGTCGCGCTCCTACGAGCAGTACTTC.

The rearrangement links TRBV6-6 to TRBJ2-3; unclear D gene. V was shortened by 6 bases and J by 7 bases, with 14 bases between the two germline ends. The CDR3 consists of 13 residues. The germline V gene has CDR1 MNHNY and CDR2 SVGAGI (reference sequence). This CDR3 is CASRPVDSYTQYF. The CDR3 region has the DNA TGTGCCAGCAGACCCGTCGACTCATATACGCAGTATTTT.

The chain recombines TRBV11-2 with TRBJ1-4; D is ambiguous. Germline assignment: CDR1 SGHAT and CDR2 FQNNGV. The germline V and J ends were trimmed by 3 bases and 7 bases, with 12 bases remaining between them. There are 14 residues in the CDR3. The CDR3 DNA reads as TGTGCCAGCAGCTTTACCGGGTTTGGTGAAAAACTGTTTTTT. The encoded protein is CASSFTGFGEKLFF.

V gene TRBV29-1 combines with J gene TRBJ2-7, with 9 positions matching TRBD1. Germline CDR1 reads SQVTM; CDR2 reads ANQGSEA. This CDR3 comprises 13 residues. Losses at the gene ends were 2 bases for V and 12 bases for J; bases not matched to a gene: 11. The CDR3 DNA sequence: TGCAGCGTTGAAAAGGGACAGGGTAATGCTATGTACTTC. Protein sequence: CSVEKGQGNAMYF.

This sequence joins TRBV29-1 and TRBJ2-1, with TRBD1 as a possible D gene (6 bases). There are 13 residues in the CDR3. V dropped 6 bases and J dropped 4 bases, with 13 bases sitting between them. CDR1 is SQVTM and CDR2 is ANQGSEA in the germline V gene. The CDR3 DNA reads TGCAGCGTAGACAGGTTGGCTTACAATGAGCAGTTCTTC. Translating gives CSVDRLAYNEQFF.

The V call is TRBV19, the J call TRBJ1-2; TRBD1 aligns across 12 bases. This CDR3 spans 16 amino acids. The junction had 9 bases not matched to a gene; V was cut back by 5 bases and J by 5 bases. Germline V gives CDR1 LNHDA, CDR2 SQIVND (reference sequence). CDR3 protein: CASSDYSGQGAYGYTF. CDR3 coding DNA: TGTGCCAGTAGTGATTACTCGGGACAGGGGGCTTATGGCTACACCTTC.

CDR3 sequence: CASSVDPTGELFF. CDR3 nucleotides: TGTGCCAGCAGCGTAGATCCTACCGGGGAGCTGTTTTTT. This chain connects TRBV9 to TRBJ2-2; the D is unclear. The CDR3 is 13 amino acids. Trimming stripped 0 bases from V and 5 bases from J, with 5 bases between. Per germline, CDR1 SGDLS and CDR2 YYNGEE.

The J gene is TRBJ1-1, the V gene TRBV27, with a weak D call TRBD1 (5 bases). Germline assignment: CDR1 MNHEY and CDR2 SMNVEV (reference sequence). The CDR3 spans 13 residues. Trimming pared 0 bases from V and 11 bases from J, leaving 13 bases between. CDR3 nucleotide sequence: TGTGCCAGCAGTTTATCCTGGGCAGGGTTGGCTTTCTTT. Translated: CASSLSWAGLAFF.

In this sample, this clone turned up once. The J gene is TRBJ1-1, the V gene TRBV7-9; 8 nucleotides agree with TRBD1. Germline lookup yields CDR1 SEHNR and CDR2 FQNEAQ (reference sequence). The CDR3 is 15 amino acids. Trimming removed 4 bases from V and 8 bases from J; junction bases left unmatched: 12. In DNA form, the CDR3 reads TGTGCCAGCAGCTCAACGGGATCAACAGGGGGAGAAGCTTTCTTT. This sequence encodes CASSSTGSTGGEAFF.

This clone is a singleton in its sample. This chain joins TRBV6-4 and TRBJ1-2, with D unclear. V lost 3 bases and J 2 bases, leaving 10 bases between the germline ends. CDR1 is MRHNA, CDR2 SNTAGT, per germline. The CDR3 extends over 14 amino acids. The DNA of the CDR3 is TGTGCCAGCAGTGAAGGATCACAGAACTATGGCTACACCTTC. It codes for CASSEGSQNYGYTF.

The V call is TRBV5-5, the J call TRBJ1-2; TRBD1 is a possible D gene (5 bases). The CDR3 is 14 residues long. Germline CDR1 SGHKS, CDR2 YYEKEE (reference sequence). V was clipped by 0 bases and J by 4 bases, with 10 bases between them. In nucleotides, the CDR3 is TGTGCCAGCAGCTTGGGACAGCTCAGCTATGGCTACACCTTC. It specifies CASSLGQLSYGYTF.